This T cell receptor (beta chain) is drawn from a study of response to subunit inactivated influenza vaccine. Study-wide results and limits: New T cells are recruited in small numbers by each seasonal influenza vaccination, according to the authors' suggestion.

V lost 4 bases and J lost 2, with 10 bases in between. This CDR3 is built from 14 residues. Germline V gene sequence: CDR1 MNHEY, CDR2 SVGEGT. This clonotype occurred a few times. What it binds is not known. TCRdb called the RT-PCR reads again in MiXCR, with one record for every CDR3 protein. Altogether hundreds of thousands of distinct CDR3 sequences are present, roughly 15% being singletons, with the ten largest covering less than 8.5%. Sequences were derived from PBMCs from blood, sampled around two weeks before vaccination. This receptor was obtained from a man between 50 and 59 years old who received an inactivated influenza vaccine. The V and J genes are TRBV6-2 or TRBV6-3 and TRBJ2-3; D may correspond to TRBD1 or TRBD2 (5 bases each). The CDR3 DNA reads TGTGCCAGCAGTTCTGGGGACCCCACAGATACGCAGTATTTT. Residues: CASSSGDPTDTQYF.